Given below is one T cell receptor beta chain in context. V lost 3 bases, J lost 3 bases, and 9 bases stayed unmatched. Germline V gene data show CDR1 as MGHRA and CDR2 as YSYEKL. This CDR3 has 16 residues. The RNA input was roughly 0.45 to 1 ug, and it was reverse transcribed with random hexamers. The method of amplification for TCR beta CDR3 was immunoSEQ multiplex PCR, covering 54 Vbeta and 13 Jbeta. TCRdb independently ran MiXCR on the immunoSEQ multiplex PCR reads; one entry per CDR3 protein. The table shows over 120,000 distinct CDR3 sequences, with around 95% occurring only once. The sample comes from a study of CD8 T cells in Susac syndrome.

Material: CD4+ T cells from PBMCs. This receptor was taken from a human donor with Susac syndrome. The rearrangement links TRBV4-1 to TRBJ2-7, with TRBD1 matching 9 bases. CDR3 DNA: TGCGCCAGCAGCCAGGACAGGACAGGGGCGCGCTACGAGCAGTACTTC. Amino acids: CASSQDRTGARYEQYF.